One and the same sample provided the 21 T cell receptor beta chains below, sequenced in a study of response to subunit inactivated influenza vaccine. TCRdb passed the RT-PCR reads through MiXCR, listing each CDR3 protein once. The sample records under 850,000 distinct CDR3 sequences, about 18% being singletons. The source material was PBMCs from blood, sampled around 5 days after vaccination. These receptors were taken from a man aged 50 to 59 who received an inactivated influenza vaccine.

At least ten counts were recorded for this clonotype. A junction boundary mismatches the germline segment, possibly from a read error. The CDR3 region has the DNA TGTGCCAGCACATTCGCGGGAGGGCCGCGAAACTTC. The encoded protein is CASTFAGGPRNF. This rearrangement joins TRBV7-2 to TRBJ2-1; 9 nucleotides match TRBD2. The CDR3 extends over 12 amino acids. Germline CDR1 and CDR2: SGHTA and FQGNSA.

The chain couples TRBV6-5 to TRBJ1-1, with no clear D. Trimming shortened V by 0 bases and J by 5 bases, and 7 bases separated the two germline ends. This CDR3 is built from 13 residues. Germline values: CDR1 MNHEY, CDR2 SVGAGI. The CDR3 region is CASSYSQATEAFF. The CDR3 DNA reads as TGTGCCAGCAGTTACTCGCAGGCTACTGAAGCTTTCTTT.

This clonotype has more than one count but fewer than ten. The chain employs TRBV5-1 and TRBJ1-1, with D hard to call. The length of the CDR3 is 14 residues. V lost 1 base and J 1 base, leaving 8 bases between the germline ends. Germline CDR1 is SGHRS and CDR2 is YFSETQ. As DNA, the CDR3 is TGCGCCAGCAGCTTGCCGTCTACGAACACTGAAGCTTTCTTT. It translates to CASSLPSTNTEAFF.

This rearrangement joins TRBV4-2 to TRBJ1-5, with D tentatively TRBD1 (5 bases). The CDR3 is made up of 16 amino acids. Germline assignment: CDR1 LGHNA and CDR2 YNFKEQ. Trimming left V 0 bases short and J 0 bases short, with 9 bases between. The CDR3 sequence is CASSQEGRASNQPQHF. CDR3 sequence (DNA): TGTGCCAGCAGCCAAGAAGGCAGGGCTAGCAATCAGCCCCAGCATTTT.

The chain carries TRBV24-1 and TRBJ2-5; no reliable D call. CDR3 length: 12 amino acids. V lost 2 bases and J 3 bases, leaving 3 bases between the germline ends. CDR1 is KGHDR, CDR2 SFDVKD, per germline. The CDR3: CATSDSEETQYF. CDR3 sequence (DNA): TGTGCCACCAGTGATTCGGAAGAGACCCAGTACTTC.

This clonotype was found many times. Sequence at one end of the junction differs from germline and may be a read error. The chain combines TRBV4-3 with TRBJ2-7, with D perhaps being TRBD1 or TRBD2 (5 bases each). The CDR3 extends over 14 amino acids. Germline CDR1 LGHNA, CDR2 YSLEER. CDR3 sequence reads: CASSQGRGAYEQYF. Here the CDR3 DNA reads TGTGCCAGCAGCCAAGGGAGAGGGGCCTACGAGCAGTACTTC.

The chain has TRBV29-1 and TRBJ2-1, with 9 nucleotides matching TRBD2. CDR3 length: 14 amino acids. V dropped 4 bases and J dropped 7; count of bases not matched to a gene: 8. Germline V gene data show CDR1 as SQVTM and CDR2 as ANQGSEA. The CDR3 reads CSVGWRGGRNEQFF. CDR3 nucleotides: TGCAGCGTTGGTTGGCGGGGGGGCCGGAATGAGCAGTTCTTC.

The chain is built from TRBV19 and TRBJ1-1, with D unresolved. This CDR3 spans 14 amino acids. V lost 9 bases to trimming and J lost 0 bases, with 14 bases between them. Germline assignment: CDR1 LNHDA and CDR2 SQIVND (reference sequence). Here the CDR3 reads CASLPTVMNTEAFF. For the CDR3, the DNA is TGTGCCAGCCTCCCAACGGTAATGAACACTGAAGCTTTCTTT.

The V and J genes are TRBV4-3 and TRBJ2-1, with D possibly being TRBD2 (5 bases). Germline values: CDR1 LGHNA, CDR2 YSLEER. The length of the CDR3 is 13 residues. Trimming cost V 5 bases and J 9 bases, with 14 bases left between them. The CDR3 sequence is CASSDERAGEQFF. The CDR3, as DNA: TGCGCCAGCAGCGACGAACGGGCGGGTGAGCAGTTCTTC.

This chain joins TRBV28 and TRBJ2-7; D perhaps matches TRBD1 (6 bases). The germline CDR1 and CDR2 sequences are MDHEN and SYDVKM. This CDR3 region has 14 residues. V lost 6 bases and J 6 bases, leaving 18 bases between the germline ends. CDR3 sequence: CASSNNREISEQYF. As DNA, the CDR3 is TGTGCCAGCAGCAATAACAGGGAAATTAGCGAGCAGTACTTC. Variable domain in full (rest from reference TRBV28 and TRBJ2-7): DVKVTQSSRYLVKRTGEKVFLECVQDMDHENMFWYRQDPGLGLRLIYFSYDVKMKEKGDIPEGYSVSREKKERFSLILESASTNQTSMYLCASSNNREISEQYFGPGTRLTVT.

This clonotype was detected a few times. DNA for the CDR3: TGTGCCAGCAGTTACTCCCGGACAGGGGGCGCAGATACGCAGTATTTT. Translated: CASSYSRTGGADTQYF. The chain recombines TRBV6-2 or TRBV6-3 with TRBJ2-3, with 11 bases fitting TRBD1. The CDR3 extends over 16 amino acids. After removal of 0 bases from V and 4 bases from J, the junction contained 3 bases not matched to a gene. Germline V CDR1 and CDR2: MNHEY, SVGEGT.

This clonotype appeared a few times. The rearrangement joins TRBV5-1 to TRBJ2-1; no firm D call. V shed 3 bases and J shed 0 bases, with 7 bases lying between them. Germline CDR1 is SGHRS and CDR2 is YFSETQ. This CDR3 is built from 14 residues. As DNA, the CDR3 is TGCGCCAGCAGCTCACCCTTCTCCTACAATGAGCAGTTCTTC. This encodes CASSSPFSYNEQFF.

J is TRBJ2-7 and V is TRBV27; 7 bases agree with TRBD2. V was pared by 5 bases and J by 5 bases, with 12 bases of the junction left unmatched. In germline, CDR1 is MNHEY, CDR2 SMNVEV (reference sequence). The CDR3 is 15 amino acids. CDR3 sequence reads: CASSPLPRERDEQYF. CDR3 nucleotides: TGTGCCAGCAGTCCACTCCCGCGGGAGCGGGACGAGCAGTACTTC.

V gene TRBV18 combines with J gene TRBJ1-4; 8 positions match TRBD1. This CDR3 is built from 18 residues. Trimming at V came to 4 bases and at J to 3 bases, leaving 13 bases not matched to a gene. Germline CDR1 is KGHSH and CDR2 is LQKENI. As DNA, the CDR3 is TGTGCCAGCTCACGGCCGGGCCAGGGGGCTTCTGCTAATGAAAAACTGTTTTTT. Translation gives CASSRPGQGASANEKLFF.

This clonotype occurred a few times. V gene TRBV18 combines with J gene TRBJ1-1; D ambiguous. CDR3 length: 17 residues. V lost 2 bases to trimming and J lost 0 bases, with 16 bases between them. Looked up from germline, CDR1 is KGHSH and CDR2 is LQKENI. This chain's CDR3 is CASSPWQTTQLNTEAFF. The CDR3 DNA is TGTGCCAGCTCACCATGGCAGACTACCCAACTGAACACTGAAGCTTTCTTT.

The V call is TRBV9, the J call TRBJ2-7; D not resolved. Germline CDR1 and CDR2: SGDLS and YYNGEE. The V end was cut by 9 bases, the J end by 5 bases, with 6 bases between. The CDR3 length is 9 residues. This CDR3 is CATEHEQYF. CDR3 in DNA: TGTGCCACAGAACACGAGCAGTACTTC.

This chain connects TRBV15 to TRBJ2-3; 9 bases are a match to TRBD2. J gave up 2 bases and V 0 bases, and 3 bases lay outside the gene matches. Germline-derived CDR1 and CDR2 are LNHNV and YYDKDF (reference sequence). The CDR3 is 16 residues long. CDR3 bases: TGTGCCACCAGCAGAGATCTAGCGGGGATCACAGATACGCAGTATTTT. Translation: CATSRDLAGITDTQYF.

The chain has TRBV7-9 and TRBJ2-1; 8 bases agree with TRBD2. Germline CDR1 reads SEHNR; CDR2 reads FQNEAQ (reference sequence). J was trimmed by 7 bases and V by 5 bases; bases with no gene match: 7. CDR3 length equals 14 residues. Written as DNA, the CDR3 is TGTGCCAGCAGCCGGGAGGGCCCGTCGAATGAGCAGTTCTTC. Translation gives CASSREGPSNEQFF. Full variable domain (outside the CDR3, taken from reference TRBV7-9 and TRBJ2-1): DTGVSQNPRHKITKRGQNVTFRCDPISEHNRLYWYRQTLGQGPEFLTYFQNEAQLEKSRLLSDRFSAERPKGSFSTLEIQRTEQGDSAMYLCASSREGPSNEQFFGPGTRLTVL.

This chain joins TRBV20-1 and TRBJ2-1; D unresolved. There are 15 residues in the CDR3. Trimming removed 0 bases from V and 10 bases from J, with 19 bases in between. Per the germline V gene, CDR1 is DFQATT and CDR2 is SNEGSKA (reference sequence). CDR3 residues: CSARDPELIRREQFF. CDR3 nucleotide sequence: TGCAGTGCTAGAGATCCCGAACTAATAAGGCGGGAGCAGTTCTTC.

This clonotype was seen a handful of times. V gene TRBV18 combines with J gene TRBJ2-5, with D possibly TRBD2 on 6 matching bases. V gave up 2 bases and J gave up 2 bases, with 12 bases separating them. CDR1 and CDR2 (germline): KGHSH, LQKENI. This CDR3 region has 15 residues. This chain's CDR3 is CASSPRRVQQETQYF. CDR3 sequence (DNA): TGTGCCAGCTCACCAAGGAGGGTACAGCAAGAGACCCAGTACTTC.

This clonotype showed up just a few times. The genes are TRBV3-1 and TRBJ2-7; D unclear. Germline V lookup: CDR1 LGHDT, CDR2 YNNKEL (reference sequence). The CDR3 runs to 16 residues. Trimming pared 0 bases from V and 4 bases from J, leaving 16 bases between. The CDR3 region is CASSQDPGRLGYEQYF. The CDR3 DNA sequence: TGTGCCAGCAGCCAAGATCCGGGCAGATTAGGGTACGAGCAGTACTTC.